This entry describes one T cell receptor beta chain. As processed by the authors: Amplifying reference gene primers gave estimates of nucleated cell counts. TCRdb keeps only in-frame clones here, not all; method: immunoSEQ multiplex PCR. That table is the source of V, J and clone size, and D and trimming were worked out from the DNA. The repertoire holds some 230,000 clones, with around 84% as singletons. This record belongs to a study of blood T cell repertoires in COVID-19. The wider study: The study drew acute and convalescent COVID-19 samples from the United States, Italy and Spain. The cDNA or gDNA used as material had been derived from T cells, B-cell-depleted T cells, or PBMCs.

V gave up 2 bases and J gave up 0 bases, with 7 bases separating them. This CDR3 comprises 13 residues. CDR1 and CDR2 (germline): GTSNPN, SVGIG (reference sequence). Sequencing was done on a sample of peripheral blood. The clonotype originates from a man aged 45-60 years who had recovered from COVID-19. The chain carries TRBV30 and TRBJ1-1; the D is unclear. The CDR3 DNA reads TGTGCCTGGAGTTCTTATGTGAACACTGAAGCTTTCTTT. It encodes CAWSSYVNTEAFF.